This T cell receptor (beta chain) was sequenced during a study of blood T cells in healthy people across ages. A second about 6 to 12 cycle PCR used barcoded and J-beta primers. Via MiXCR, TCRdb re-called the 5' RACE reads, giving one row per CDR3 protein. The sample lists around 1,000,000 distinct CDR3 sequences; almost 25% were seen once. From germline, CDR1 is PRHDT and CDR2 FYEKMQ (reference sequence). With 5 bases removed from V and 3 bases from J, the gap between germline ends came to 18 bases. The CDR3 loop spans 16 amino acids. This same sample was also part of a study on T cells of mothers and their children.

The chain uses TRBV13 and TRBJ2-3; D is perhaps TRBD2 (5 bases). The TCR comes from a girl aged 2-9 years in good health. What was sequenced was blood. The CDR3 loop reads CASSPEGPSITDTQYF. Written as DNA, the CDR3 is TGTGCCAGCAGCCCCGAGGGTCCTTCTATTACAGATACGCAGTATTTT.